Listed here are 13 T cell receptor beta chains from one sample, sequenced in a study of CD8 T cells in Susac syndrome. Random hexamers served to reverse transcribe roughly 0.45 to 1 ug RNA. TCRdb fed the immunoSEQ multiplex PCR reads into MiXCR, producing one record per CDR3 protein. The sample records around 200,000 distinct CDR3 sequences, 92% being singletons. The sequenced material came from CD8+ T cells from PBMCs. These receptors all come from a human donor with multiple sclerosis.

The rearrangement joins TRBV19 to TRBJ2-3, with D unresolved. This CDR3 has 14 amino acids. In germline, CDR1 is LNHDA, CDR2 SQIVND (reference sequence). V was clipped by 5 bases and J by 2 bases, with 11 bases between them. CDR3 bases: TGTGCCAGTAGTTCCAGCCTATACACAGATACGCAGTATTTT. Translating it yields CASSSSLYTDTQYF.

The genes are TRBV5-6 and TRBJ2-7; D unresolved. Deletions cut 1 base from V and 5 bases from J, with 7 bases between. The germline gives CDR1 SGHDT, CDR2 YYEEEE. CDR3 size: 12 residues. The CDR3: CASSLILDEQYF. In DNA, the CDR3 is TGTGCCAGCAGCTTGATCCTGGACGAGCAGTACTTC.

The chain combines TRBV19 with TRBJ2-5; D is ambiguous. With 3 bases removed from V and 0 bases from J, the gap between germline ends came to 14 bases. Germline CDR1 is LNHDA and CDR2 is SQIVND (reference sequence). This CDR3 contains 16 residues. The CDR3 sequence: CASSMKEPGYQETQYF. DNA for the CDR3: TGTGCCAGTAGTATGAAGGAGCCTGGGTACCAAGAGACCCAGTACTTC.

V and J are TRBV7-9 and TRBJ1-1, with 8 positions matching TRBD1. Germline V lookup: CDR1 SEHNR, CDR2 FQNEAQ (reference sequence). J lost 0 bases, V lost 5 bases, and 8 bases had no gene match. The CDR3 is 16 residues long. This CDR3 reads CASSPGQGPVNTEAFF. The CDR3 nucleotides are TGTGCCAGCAGCCCCGGACAGGGCCCTGTGAACACTGAAGCTTTCTTT.

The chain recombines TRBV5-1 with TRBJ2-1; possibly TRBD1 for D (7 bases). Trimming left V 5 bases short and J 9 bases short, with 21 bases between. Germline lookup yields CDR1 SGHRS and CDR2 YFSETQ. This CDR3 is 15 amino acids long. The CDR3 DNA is TGCGCCAGCAGAGGGCCGGAGGGGGCGCTTAGTGAGCAGTTCTTC. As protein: CASRGPEGALSEQFF.

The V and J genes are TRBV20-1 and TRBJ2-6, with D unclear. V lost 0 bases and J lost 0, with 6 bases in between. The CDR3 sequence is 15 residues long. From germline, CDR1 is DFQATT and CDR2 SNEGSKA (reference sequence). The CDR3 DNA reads TGCAGTGCTAGAGATACCCTCTCTGGGGCCAACGTCCTGACTTTC. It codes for CSARDTLSGANVLTF.

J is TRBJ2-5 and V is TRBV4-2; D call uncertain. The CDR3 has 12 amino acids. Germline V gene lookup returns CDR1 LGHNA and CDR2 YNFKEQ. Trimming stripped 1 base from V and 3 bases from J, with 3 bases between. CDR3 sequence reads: CASSQGEETQYF. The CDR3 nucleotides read TGTGCCAGCAGCCAAGGTGAAGAGACCCAGTACTTC.

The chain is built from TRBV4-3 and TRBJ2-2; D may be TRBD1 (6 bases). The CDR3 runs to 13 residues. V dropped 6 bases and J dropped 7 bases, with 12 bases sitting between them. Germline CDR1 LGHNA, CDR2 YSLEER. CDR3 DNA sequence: TGCGCCAGCAGTTCCCCAGGGGTCGGGGAGCTGTTTTTT. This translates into CASSSPGVGELFF.

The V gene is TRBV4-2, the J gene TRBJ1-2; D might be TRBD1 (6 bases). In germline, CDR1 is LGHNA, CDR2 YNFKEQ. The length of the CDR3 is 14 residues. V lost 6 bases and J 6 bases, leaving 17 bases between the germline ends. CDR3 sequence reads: CASRRLGGRNGYTF. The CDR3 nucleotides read TGTGCCAGCAGACGCTTGGGGGGGCGGAATGGCTACACCTTC.

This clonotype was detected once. In DNA form, the CDR3 reads TGTGCCTGGAGAGCAGGGAACTACAATGAGCAGTTCTTC. Its protein is CAWRAGNYNEQFF. The chain recombines TRBV30 with TRBJ2-1, with a tentative D call TRBD1 (5 bases). The CDR3 consists of 13 residues. Germline V gene sequence: CDR1 GTSNPN, CDR2 SVGIG (reference sequence). Trimming shortened V by 3 bases and J by 3 bases, and 9 bases separated the two germline ends.

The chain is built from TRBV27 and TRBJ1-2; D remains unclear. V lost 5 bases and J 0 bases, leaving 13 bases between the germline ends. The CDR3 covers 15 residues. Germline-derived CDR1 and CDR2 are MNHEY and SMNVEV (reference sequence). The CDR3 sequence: CASSPTATPNYGYTF. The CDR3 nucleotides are TGTGCCAGCAGTCCGACGGCGACACCTAACTATGGCTACACCTTC.

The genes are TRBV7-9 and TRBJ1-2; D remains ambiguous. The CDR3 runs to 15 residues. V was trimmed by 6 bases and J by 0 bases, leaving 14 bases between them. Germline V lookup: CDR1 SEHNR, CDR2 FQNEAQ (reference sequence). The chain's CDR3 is CASSDFRFTNYGYTF. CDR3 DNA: TGTGCCAGCAGTGACTTCAGGTTTACTAACTATGGCTACACCTTC.

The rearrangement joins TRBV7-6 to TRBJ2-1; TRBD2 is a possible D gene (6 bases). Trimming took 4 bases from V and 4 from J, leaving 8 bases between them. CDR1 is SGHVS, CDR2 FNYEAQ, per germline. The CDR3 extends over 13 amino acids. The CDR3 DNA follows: TGTGCCAGCAGCTCGGGGGAATACAATGAGCAGTTCTTC. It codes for CASSSGEYNEQFF. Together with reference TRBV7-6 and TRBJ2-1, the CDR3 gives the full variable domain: GAGVSQSPRYKVTKRGQDVALRCDPISGHVSLYWYRQALGQGPEFLTYFNYEAQQDKSGLPNDRFSAERPEGSISTLTIQRTEQRDSAMYRCASSSGEYNEQFFGPGTRLTVL.